Below, one TCR beta chain is given with its context. This sample is part of a study of blood T cell repertoires in COVID-19. The CDR3 totals 20 residues. Original analysis: Amplification from reference gene primers served as the basis for estimated nucleated cell counts. The method was immunoSEQ multiplex PCR; TCRdb's version includes in-frame clones alone and lacks a portion of them. The V and J calls and the clone size are those of that table, but D and trimming were determined from the DNA. The sample shows around 160,000 clones, 75% to 90% of them seen only once. This receptor was taken from a man older than 75 with acute or convalescent COVID-19. Sequenced: peripheral blood. The rearrangement links TRBV21-1 to TRBJ2-7; the D call TRBD2 from the table was never checked on the DNA. TRBV21-1 is noted as a pseudogene. CDR3 coding DNA: TGTGCCAGCAGCAAAGCCCAAACTACGAACCGGGACTCAATAAAGTACGAGCAGTACTTC. Protein sequence: CASSKAQTTNRDSIKYEQYF.